This TCR beta chain was profiled in a study of shared clonotypes between healthy human individuals. Study at large: There were three CD4 naive, three CD4 memory, two CD8 naive and one CD8 memory plates per donor.

Each replicate PCR on the sorted subsets used 200 to 250 ng DNA (about 30,000 T cell genomes). The protocol was immunoSEQ multiplex PCR, while the TCRdb copy is restricted to in-frame clones and leaves out a portion. The sample contains over 1.4 million clones, approximately 96% of which appear only once. CDR3 length equals 17 residues. V shed 1 base and J 4 bases; nucleotides not matched to a gene: 10. From germline, CDR1 is SGHVS and CDR2 FNYEAQ. Every contributor of samples was a Caucasian grown-up residing in Nashville, Tennessee. Splitting the CD4+ cells yielded a CD45RA+ naive subset and a CD45RA-negative memory subset.

The V gene is TRBV7-6, the J gene TRBJ2-3; 8 positions agree with TRBD2. Sequencing was done on a sample of naive CD4+ T cells sorted from blood. Specified subset: CD45RA+ positively selected. This TCR came from a man aged 30 to 45 in good health. The CDR3 coding sequence is TGTGCCAGCAGCTTAGTGTCGGGTAGCGGGAACGCAGATACGCAGTATTTT. This gives the protein CASSLVSGSGNADTQYF.